The entry that follows covers one T cell receptor beta chain sequence. These data belong to a study of blood T cell repertoires in COVID-19. Turning to the study itself: T cells, B-cell-depleted T cells, or PBMCs provided the cDNA or gDNA that served as material.

J lost 3 bases, V lost 5 bases, and 4 bases had no gene match. The CDR3 length is 15 residues. Germline values: CDR1 SGHTA, CDR2 FQGNSA. Assay used: immunoSEQ multiplex PCR; TCRdb lists only in-frame clones, some missing. The table lists 250,000 to 400,000 clones, roughly nine tenths of them singletons. J is TRBJ2-3 and V is TRBV7-2, with TRBD2 matching 11 bases. This sequence was found in a man in his fifties or sixties who had recovered from COVID-19. What was sequenced was PBMCs or T cells enriched from blood (not recorded which). CDR3 sequence reads: CASSLTSGATDTQYF. CDR3 nucleotide sequence: TGTGCCAGCAGCCTGACTAGCGGGGCGACAGATACGCAGTATTTT.